The 12 T cell receptor beta chains below come from one sample, sequenced in a study of T cell responses to AZD1222 COVID-19 vaccine. Data came from immunoSEQ multiplex PCR; TCRdb stores just in-frame clones and leaves some out. The sample holds 150,000 or so clones, about nine tenths seen once. Sequenced material: peripheral blood, taken 28 days after the second AZD1222 dose. The receptors stem from an adult who received the AZD1222 COVID-19 vaccine.

This clone was counted only a few times. The V call is TRBV13, the J call TRBJ2-2; D may correspond to TRBD1 or TRBD2 (5 bases each). The V end was cut by 2 bases, the J end by 7 bases, with 14 bases between. The CDR3 has 15 amino acids. Germline loops: CDR1 PRHDT, CDR2 FYEKMQ (reference sequence). CDR3 bases: TGTGCCAGCAGCTTATTCGGGACCATGGGCGGGGAGCTGTTTTTT. Residues: CASSLFGTMGGELFF.

The CDR3, as DNA: TGCAGCGTTGACGGTGGCCGATTCTACAATGAGCAGTTCTTC. This translates into CSVDGGRFYNEQFF. The V call is TRBV29-1, the J call TRBJ2-1; D uncertain. Germline V gene lookup returns CDR1 SQVTM and CDR2 ANQGSEA. Between the trimmed V and J ends, which lost 3 bases and 3 bases, there was a span of 12 bases. CDR3 length equals 14 residues.

The chain couples TRBV3-1 (or the pseudogene TRBV3-2) to TRBJ1-1; D is ambiguous. Trimming removed 2 bases from V and 0 bases from J, with 7 bases in between. Germline values: CDR1 LGHDT, CDR2 YNNKEL (reference sequence). The CDR3 sequence is 14 residues long. The CDR3, as DNA: TGTGCCAGCAGCCAAAATCGGGTGAACACTGAAGCTTTCTTT. It codes for CASSQNRVNTEAFF.

The J gene is TRBJ1-3, the V gene TRBV6-5, with 9 bases identical to TRBD1. The CDR3 has 16 amino acids. Trimming took 2 bases from V and 2 from J; bases not matched to a gene: 4. Germline loops: CDR1 MNHEY, CDR2 SVGAGI. The CDR3 coding sequence is TGTGCCAGCAGTTACCATACAGGGGGCACTGGAAACACCATATATTTT. This gives the protein CASSYHTGGTGNTIYF.

The CDR3 DNA reads TGTGCCAGCAGCGCACAGGGGGCCGTGGAGACCCAGTACTTC. It encodes CASSAQGAVETQYF. The rearrangement links TRBV11-3 to TRBJ2-5; TRBD1 matches at 9 bases. The CDR3 length is 14 residues. Germline assignment: CDR1 SGHNT and CDR2 YENEEA. Unmatched junction bases numbered 6, after V lost 5 bases and J lost 5 bases.

Details on this clone: One junction end does not reproduce the germline sequence, and a read error may be involved. This chain uses TRBV12-5 with TRBJ2-2, with D possibly being TRBD2 (7 bases). The CDR3 contains 17 residues. Germline-derived CDR1 and CDR2 are LGHNT and FRNRAP. CDR3 loop: CACGWAPGGGPTGELFF. The DNA for the CDR3 is TGTGCTTGTGGTTGGGCCCCGGGCGGGGGCCCCACCGGGGAGCTGTTTTTT.

This sequence joins TRBV15 and TRBJ1-1; perhaps TRBD1 as D (5 bases). CDR3 length: 16 amino acids. Deletions cut 1 base from V and 0 bases from J, with 12 bases between. CDR1 is LNHNV and CDR2 is YYDKDF in the germline V gene (reference sequence). In DNA, the CDR3 is TGTGCCACCAGCAGAGTTTGGGGGGAGGTGAACACTGAAGCTTTCTTT. This gives the protein CATSRVWGEVNTEAFF.

V is TRBV29-1 and J is TRBJ2-2; D uncertain. Germline V CDR1 and CDR2: SQVTM, ANQGSEA. Trimming cost V 4 bases and J 0 bases, with 6 bases left between them. This CDR3 has 13 residues. DNA for the CDR3: TGCAGCGTTGTACTGCCGAACACCGGGGAGCTGTTTTTT. Protein product: CSVVLPNTGELFF.

This chain joins TRBV19 and TRBJ2-1; 9 positions agree with TRBD2. The V gene end was trimmed by 3 bases and the J gene end by 7 bases; junction bases not matched to a gene: 7. Per the germline V gene, CDR1 is LNHDA and CDR2 is SQIVND (reference sequence). The CDR3 contains 15 residues. Here the CDR3 DNA reads TGTGCCAGTAGTATTAAGGCTAGCGGGATTAATGAGCAGTTCTTC. Amino acid sequence: CASSIKASGINEQFF.

The chain is built from TRBV5-1 and TRBJ2-3, with 14 nucleotides matching TRBD2. In germline, CDR1 is SGHRS, CDR2 YFSETQ. CDR3 length: 16 amino acids. The V and J ends lost 3 bases and 4 bases, in that order; junction bases with no gene match: 4. CDR3: CASSSGLAGEADTQYF. CDR3 nucleotide sequence: TGCGCCAGCAGCTCGGGACTAGCGGGAGAGGCAGATACGCAGTATTTT.

This chain uses TRBV24-1 with TRBJ2-1; weak D call: TRBD2 (6 bases). This CDR3 is 15 amino acids long. Trimming removed 3 bases from V and 8 bases from J, with 16 bases in between. Germline-derived CDR1 and CDR2 are KGHDR and SFDVKD. CDR3 sequence: CATSDTSLPWDEQFF. CDR3 coding DNA: TGTGCCACCAGTGATACTAGCCTACCTTGGGATGAGCAGTTCTTC.

This clone has a single count. The chain is built from TRBV11-2 and TRBJ2-6; TRBD2 aligns across 10 bases. After removal of 6 bases from V and 0 bases from J, the junction contained 5 bases not matched to a gene. The CDR3 length is 17 residues. Per the germline V gene, CDR1 is SGHAT and CDR2 is FQNNGV. The CDR3 sequence is CASSPSGGLSGANVLTF. The CDR3 DNA follows: TGTGCCAGCAGTCCTAGCGGGGGTCTCTCTGGGGCCAACGTCCTGACTTTC. Using reference TRBV11-2 and TRBJ2-6 for the parts outside the CDR3, the full variable domain is EAGVAQSPRYKIIEKRQSVAFWCNPISGHATLYWYQQILGQGPKLLIQFQNNGVVDDSQLPKDRFSAERLKGVDSTLKIQPAKLEDSAVYLCASSPSGGLSGANVLTFGAGSRLTVL.